These T cell receptor beta chains were read from a single sample in a study of cytomegalovirus exposure and HLA in healthy donors. Here immunoSEQ multiplex PCR was the method, and the copy in TCRdb shows in-frame clones only, minus some. The table has around 160,000 clones, roughly 80% seen once. Sequences were obtained from PBMCs. The source of these receptors is a male donor in good health and CMV-seronegative. Each CDR3 is given with its conserved first and last residue. The D gene is left open where the match is weak. Rows may omit the clone size; those that give it use once, few, many or a size class.

v_call	d_call	clone_size	j_call	cdr3_nt	cdr3_aa
TRBV7-6	NA	few	TRBJ2-7	TGTGCCAGCAGCGCTGGGGCTTTGACGGACGAGCAGTACTTC	CASSAGALTDEQYF
TRBV7-8	TRBD2	NA	TRBJ2-1	TGTGCCAGCAGCCACCGGCCCGGGGGGGTCTACAATGAGCAGTTCTTC	CASSHRPGGVYNEQFF
TRBV9	TRBD2	NA	TRBJ2-7	TGTGCCAGCAGCTCCGAGGGACTAGGTGTCTACGAGCAGTACTTC	CASSSEGLGVYEQYF
TRBV28	NA	NA	TRBJ1-1	TGTGCCAGCATCGGGGGGGAGGGAAACACTGAAGCTTTCTTT	CASIGGEGNTEAFF
TRBV9	NA	NA	TRBJ2-1	TGTGCCAGCAGCGTAGGAGTAGCGAATGAGCAGTTCTTC	CASSVGVANEQFF
TRBV28	NA	NA	TRBJ1-5	TGTGCCAGCAGTCCAAAGAGGCAGCCCCAGCATTTT	CASSPKRQPQHF
TRBV7-2	TRBD2	NA	TRBJ2-3	TGTGCCAGCAGCTTTATAGCGGGGGGCACAGATACGCAGTATTTT	CASSFIAGGTDTQYF
TRBV28	NA	once	TRBJ1-3	TGTGCCAGCAGTTTTCAGGGGTCTGGAAACACCATATATTTT	CASSFQGSGNTIYF
TRBV6-5	NA	NA	TRBJ1-1	TGTGCCAGCAGTTACGGGGGGAGGACTGAAGCTTTCTTT	CASSYGGRTEAFF
TRBV14	TRBD1	NA	TRBJ2-7	TGTGCCAGCAGCCATATGGGACAGCCATCCTACGAGCAGTACTTC	CASSHMGQPSYEQYF
TRBV9	NA	NA	TRBJ2-7	TGTGCCAGCAACACCGGGACACACTCCTACGAGCAGTACTTC	CASNTGTHSYEQYF
TRBV7-2	TRBD1	NA	TRBJ1-6	TGTGCCAGCAGCTTGGGACAGGGGGCATATTCACCCCTCCACTTT	CASSLGQGAYSPLHF
TRBV19	TRBD1	few	TRBJ2-1	TGTGCCAGTAGTACCCGGACAGGGTCGAATGAGCAGTTCTTC	CASSTRTGSNEQFF
TRBV7-2	NA	NA	TRBJ2-7	TGTGCCAGCAGCTTAGCGAGGGGGGCGGGAGAGCTCTACGAGCAGTACTTC	CASSLARGAGELYEQYF
TRBV9	NA	few	TRBJ1-1	TGTGCCAGCAGCGGGGACACCCTGAACACTGAAGCTTTCTTT	CASSGDTLNTEAFF
TRBV6-1	NA	NA	TRBJ1-1	TGTGCCAGCAGTGAAAATGGCAGGATCGCTTTCTTT	CASSENGRIAFF
TRBV7-9	NA	few	TRBJ1-6	TGTGCCAGCAGCCCCGGGACATCCTATAATTCACCCCTCCACTTT	CASSPGTSYNSPLHF
TRBV11-2	NA	NA	TRBJ2-2	TGTGCCAGCAGCTTAGACGGGGGTTGGGGCGGGGAGCTGTTTTTT	CASSLDGGWGGELFF
TRBV19	NA	NA	TRBJ2-5	TGTGCCAGTAAAGGACTCCCTGGGGAGACCCAGTACTTC	CASKGLPGETQYF
TRBV5-1	NA	once	TRBJ2-7	TGCGCCAGCAGCTCAGAGACAGGTCACGAGCAGTACTTC	CASSSETGHEQYF
TRBV28	TRBD1	once	TRBJ2-3	TGTGCCAGCACCATTTACAGGGGGGCAATGGGGACGCAGTATTTT	CASTIYRGAMGTQYF
TRBV7-8	TRBD1	NA	TRBJ1-4	TGTGCCAGCAGCTCCCTAATATTACAGGGGACTAATGAAAAACTGTTTTTT	CASSSLILQGTNEKLFF
TRBV6-6	TRBD1	NA	TRBJ1-1	TGTGCCAGCAGTTCGGGACAGGGAGTGACTGAAGCTTTCTTT	CASSSGQGVTEAFF
TRBV11-2	TRBD1	NA	TRBJ2-7	TGTGCCAGCAGCGTCCGGGACAGGGACTACGAGCAGTACTTC	CASSVRDRDYEQYF
TRBV5-4	TRBD1	NA	TRBJ2-7	TGTGCCAGCAGCTTGGGGGGGGGACAGGGGGCTCACGAGCAGTACTTC	CASSLGGGQGAHEQYF
TRBV4-3	NA	NA	TRBJ1-2	TGCGCCAGCAGCCAAGATCAGGACTCCTATGGGGGCTACACCTTC	CASSQDQDSYGGYTF
TRBV28	TRBD2	NA	TRBJ2-1	TGTGCCAGCAGTTTAGACGCGGGACTAAACTACAATGAGCAGTTCTTC	CASSLDAGLNYNEQFF
TRBV4-3	NA	NA	TRBJ1-2	TGCGCCAGCAGCCAAGGGGGGGCTAACTATGGCTACACCTTC	CASSQGGANYGYTF
TRBV7-9	NA	NA	TRBJ2-2	TGTGCCAGCAGCTCGTCGACAGGTTGGGGGCCCGGGGAGCTGTTTTTT	CASSSSTGWGPGELFF
TRBV6-6	TRBD2	NA	TRBJ2-7	TGTGCCAGCAGCCGGGGGGGAGCAAACGAGCAGTACTTC	CASSRGGANEQYF